This TCR beta chain was obtained from a study of cytomegalovirus exposure and HLA in healthy donors. Comment on this clone: Antigen unknown. The germline gene is not matched at one end of the junction; a read error may be the cause.

The CDR3 has 17 residues. From germline, CDR1 is SSHAT and CDR2 FNYEAQ (reference sequence). Clones were read by immunoSEQ multiplex PCR, and TCRdb kept only the in-frame ones, dropping some. The sample consists of roughly 82,000 clones, around 92% of them appearing once. Donors came from a validation cohort of some 110 subjects, distinct from the first 666-subject cohort. Study observations and caveats: High sensitivity and specificity were reportedly achieved when the classifier diagnosed cytomegalovirus status.

Sequencing was performed on PBMCs. The source of this sequence is a man between 18 and 29 years old in good health and CMV-seronegative. The chain uses TRBV7-7 and TRBJ2-2, with 12 nucleotides matching TRBD1. The CDR3 coding sequence is TGTGCTAGCAGCCGTATTCCGGGACAGGGGGCGCACGGGGAGCTGTTTTTT. Translated: CASSRIPGQGAHGELFF.